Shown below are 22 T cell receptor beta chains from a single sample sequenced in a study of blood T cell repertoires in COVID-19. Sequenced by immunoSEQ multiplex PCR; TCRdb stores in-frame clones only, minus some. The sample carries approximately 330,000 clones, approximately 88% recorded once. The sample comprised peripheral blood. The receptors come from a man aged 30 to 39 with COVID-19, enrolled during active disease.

CDR3 loop: CASSPGRGNTEAFF. CDR3 coding DNA: TGTGCCAGCTCACCAGGGCGGGGGAACACTGAAGCTTTCTTT. The rearrangement links TRBV18 to TRBJ1-1; the D is unclear. Trimming removed 2 bases from V and 1 base from J, with 8 bases in between. CDR1 and CDR2 (germline): KGHSH, LQKENI. The CDR3 length is 14 residues.

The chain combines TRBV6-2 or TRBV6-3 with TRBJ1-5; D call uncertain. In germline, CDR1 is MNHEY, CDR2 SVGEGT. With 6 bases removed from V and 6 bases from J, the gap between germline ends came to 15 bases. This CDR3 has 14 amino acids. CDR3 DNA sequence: TGTGCCAGCAGCCCACAATTGGCGGGTCAGCCCCAGCATTTT. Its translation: CASSPQLAGQPQHF.

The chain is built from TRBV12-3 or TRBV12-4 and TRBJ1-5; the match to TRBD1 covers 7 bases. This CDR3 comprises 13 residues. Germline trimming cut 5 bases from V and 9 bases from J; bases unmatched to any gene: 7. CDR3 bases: TGTGCCAGCAGTCCGGACAGGCCCTGGCCCCAGCATTTT. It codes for CASSPDRPWPQHF.

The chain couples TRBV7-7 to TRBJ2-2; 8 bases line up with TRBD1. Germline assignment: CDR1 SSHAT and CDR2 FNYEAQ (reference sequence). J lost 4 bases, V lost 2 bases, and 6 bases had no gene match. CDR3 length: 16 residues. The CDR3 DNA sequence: TGTGCCAGCAGCTTACCAGGGGGCTCCCCCACCGGGGAGCTGTTTTTT. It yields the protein CASSLPGGSPTGELFF.

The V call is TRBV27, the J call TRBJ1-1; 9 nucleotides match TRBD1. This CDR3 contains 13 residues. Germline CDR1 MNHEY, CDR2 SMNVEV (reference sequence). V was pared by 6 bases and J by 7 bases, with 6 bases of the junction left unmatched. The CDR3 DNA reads TGTGCCAGCAGCCGGGACAGGGTTGTTGAAGCTTTCTTT. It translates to CASSRDRVVEAFF.

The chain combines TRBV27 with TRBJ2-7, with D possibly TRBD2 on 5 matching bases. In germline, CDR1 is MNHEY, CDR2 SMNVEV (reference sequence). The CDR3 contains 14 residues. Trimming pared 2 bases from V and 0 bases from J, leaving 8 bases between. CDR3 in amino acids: CASSLVGGSYEQYF. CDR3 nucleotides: TGTGCCAGCAGTTTAGTTGGAGGCTCCTACGAGCAGTACTTC.

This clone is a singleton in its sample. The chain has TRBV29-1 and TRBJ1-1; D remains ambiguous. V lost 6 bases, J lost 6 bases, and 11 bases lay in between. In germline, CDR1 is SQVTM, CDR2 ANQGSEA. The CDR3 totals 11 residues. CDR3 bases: TGCAGCGTAGATGAGGCATCTGAAGCTTTCTTT. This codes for CSVDEASEAFF. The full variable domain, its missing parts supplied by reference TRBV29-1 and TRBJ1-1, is SAVISQKPSRDICQRGTSLTIQCQVDSQVTMMFWYRQQPGQSLTLIATANQGSEATYESGFVIDKFPISRPNLTFSTLTVSNMSPEDSSIYLCSVDEASEAFFGQGTRLTVV.

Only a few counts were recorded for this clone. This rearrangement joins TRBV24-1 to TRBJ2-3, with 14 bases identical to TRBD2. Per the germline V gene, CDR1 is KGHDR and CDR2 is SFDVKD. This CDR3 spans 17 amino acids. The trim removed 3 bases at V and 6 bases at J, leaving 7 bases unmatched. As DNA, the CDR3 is TGTGCCACCAGTGATCCTGGACTAGCGGGGGGAAAGGATACGCAGTATTTT. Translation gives CATSDPGLAGGKDTQYF.

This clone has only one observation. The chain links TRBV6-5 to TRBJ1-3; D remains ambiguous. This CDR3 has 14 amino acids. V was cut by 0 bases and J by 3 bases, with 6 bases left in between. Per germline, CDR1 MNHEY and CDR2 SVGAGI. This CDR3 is CASSYSYSGNTIYF. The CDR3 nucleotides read TGTGCCAGCAGTTACTCCTACAGTGGAAACACCATATATTTT.

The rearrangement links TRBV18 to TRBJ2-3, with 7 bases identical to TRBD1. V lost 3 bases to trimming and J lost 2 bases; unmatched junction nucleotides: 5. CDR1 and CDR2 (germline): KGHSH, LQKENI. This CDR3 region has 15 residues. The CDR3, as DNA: TGTGCCAGCTCACCTGCCAGGGGGTCCACAGATACGCAGTATTTT. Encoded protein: CASSPARGSTDTQYF.

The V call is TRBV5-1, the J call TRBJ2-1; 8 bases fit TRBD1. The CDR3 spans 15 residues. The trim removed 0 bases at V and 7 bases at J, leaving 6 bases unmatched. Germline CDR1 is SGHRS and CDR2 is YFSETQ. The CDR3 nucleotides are TGCGCCAGCAGCTTGGTGGACAGGGCTGGTAATGAGCAGTTCTTC. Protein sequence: CASSLVDRAGNEQFF.

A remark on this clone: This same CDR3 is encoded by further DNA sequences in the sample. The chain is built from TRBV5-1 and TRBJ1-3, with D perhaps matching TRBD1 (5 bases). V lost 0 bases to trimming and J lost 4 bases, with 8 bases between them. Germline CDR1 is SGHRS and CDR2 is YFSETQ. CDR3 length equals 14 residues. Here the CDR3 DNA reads TGCGCCAGCAGCTTGGGCGGGGACGGAAACACCATATATTTT. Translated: CASSLGGDGNTIYF.

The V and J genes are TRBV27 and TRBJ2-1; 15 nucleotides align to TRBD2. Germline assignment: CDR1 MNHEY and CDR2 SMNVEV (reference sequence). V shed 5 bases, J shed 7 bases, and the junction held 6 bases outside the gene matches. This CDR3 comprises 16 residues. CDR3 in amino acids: CASSHGLAGGRNEQFF. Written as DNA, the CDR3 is TGTGCCAGCAGTCACGGACTAGCGGGAGGGCGGAATGAGCAGTTCTTC.

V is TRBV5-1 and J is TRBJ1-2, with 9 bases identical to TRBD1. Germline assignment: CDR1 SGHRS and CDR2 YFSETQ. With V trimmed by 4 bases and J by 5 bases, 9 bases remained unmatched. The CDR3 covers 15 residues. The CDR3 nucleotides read TGCGCCAGCAGCATGGGACAGGGAGTTGGTTATGGCTACACCTTC. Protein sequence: CASSMGQGVGYGYTF. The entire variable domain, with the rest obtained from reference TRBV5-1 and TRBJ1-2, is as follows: KAGVTQTPRYLIKTRGQQVTLSCSPISGHRSVSWYQQTPGQGLQFLFEYFSETQRNKGNFPGRFSGRQFSNSRSEMNVSTLELGDSALYLCASSMGQGVGYGYTFGSGTRLTVV.

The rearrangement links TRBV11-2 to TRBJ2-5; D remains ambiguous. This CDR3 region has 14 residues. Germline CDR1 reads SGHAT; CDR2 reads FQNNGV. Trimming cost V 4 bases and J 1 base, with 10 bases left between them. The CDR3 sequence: CASSYQYGQETQYF. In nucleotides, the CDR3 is TGTGCCAGCAGCTACCAGTATGGCCAAGAGACCCAGTACTTC. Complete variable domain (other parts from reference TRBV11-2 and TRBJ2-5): EAGVAQSPRYKIIEKRQSVAFWCNPISGHATLYWYQQILGQGPKLLIQFQNNGVVDDSQLPKDRFSAERLKGVDSTLKIQPAKLEDSAVYLCASSYQYGQETQYFGPGTRLLVL.

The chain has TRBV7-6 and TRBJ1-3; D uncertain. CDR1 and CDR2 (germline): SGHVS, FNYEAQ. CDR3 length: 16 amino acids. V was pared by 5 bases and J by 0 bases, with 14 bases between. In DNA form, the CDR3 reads TGTGCCAGCAGCCTGTACAGCCTTTCCTCTGGAAACACCATATATTTT. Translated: CASSLYSLSSGNTIYF.

CDR3 residues: CAWSGLLVRDTYEQYF. The CDR3, as DNA: TGTGCCTGGAGTGGGCTACTAGTGCGGGATACCTACGAGCAGTACTTC. This chain connects TRBV30 to TRBJ2-7; tentatively, D is TRBD2 (6 bases). Trimming took off 1 base at V and 2 bases at J, with 18 bases between the two ends. CDR3 length: 16 residues. Germline loops: CDR1 GTSNPN, CDR2 SVGIG (reference sequence).

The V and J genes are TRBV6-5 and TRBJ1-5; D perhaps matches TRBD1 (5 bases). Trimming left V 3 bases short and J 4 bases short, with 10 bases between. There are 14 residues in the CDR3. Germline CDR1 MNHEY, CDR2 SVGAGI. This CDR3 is CASSYLGGNQPQHF. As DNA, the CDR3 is TGTGCCAGCAGTTATCTGGGGGGTAATCAGCCCCAGCATTTT.

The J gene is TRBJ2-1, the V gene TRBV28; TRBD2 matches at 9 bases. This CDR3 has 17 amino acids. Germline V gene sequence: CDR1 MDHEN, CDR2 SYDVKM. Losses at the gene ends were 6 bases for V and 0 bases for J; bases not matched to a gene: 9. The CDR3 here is CASRRLAGDLSYNEQFF. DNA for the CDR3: TGTGCCAGCAGGAGGTTAGCGGGAGACCTCTCCTACAATGAGCAGTTCTTC.

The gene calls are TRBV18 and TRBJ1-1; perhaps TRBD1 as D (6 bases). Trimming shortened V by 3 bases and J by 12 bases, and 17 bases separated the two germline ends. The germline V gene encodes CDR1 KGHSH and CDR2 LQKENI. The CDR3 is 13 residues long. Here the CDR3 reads CASSPGHLVSPFF. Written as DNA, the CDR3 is TGTGCCAGCTCACCGGGACATTTGGTGTCGCCTTTCTTT.

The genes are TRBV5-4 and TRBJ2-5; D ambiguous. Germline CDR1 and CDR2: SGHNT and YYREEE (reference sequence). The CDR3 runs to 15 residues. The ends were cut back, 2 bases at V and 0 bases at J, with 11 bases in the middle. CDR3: CASSLPYRYQETQYF. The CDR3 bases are TGTGCCAGCAGCTTACCGTACCGGTACCAAGAGACCCAGTACTTC.

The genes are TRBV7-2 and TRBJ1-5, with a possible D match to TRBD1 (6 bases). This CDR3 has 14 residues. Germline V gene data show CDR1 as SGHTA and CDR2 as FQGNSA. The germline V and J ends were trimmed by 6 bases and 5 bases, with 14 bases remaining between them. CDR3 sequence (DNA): TGTGCCAGCAGGAAAGGGGGATCAGATCAGCCCCAGCATTTT. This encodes CASRKGGSDQPQHF.